This T cell receptor (beta chain) was identified in a study of T cell responses to AZD1222 COVID-19 vaccine. With 6 bases removed from V and 7 bases from J, the gap between germline ends came to 22 bases. Germline V CDR1 and CDR2: SQVTM, ANQGSEA. This CDR3 is built from 14 residues. Overall study findings and caveats: The peak T cell response came first, and repertoires were sampled only after it. Vaccine-related CD4 TCRs covered spike, predominating at 160-218 and 743-854. Mostly white British, mostly female donors; authors suggested clonal diversity may be underestimated.

TCRdb's copy holds only in-frame clones and misses some; the assay was immunoSEQ multiplex PCR. This table holds 85,000 to 130,000 clones, about 90% found once. This clone was observed a few times. Its antigen remains unknown. The source material was peripheral blood, sampled 28 days after the second AZD1222 dose. The receptor was isolated from an adult who received the AZD1222 COVID-19 vaccine. The chain uses TRBV29-1 and TRBJ2-7; the D is unclear. This CDR3 reads CSVRISGPLGEQYF. The DNA of the CDR3 is TGCAGCGTACGCATTTCCGGGCCTCTGGGAGAGCAGTACTTC.